The rows below give T cell receptor beta chains drawn from one sample of a study of T-cell memory formation after mild COVID-19. Each CDR3 protein gets one entry after TCRdb re-called the 5' RACE reads with MiXCR. The sample shows approximately 350,000 distinct CDR3 sequences, 13% of them seen only once. The sequencing sample was made of PBMCs or a T cell subset sorted from them (not recorded which). These receptors were obtained from a man aged 18 to 30 who had mild COVID-19 (a few samples of this study predate the infection). Cell type and time point are not known. CDR3s include the opening cysteine and the closing phenylalanine or tryptophan.

TRBJ2-3	TRBV5-5	CASSLARGAPDTQYF
TRBJ2-5	TRBV6-6	CASSYPSGEGETQYF
TRBJ2-5	TRBV5-1	CASSPGAGDWETQYF
TRBJ2-5	TRBV4-1	CASSQRQQETQYF
TRBJ1-6	TRBV3-1	CASSQEWTVRGTLHF
TRBJ1-4	TRBV9	CASSKLTTNEKLFF
TRBJ2-5	TRBV5-1	CASSLEAAGVWETQYF
TRBJ2-1	TRBV28	CASSLRRPDSYSYNEQFF
TRBJ1-1	TRBV4-2	CASSPSDRVNTEAFF
TRBJ1-1	TRBV20-1	CSARDIGGEKAFF
TRBJ2-1	TRBV9	CASSKGLAEGDEQFF
TRBJ1-1	TRBV4-1	CASSQDSGGNTEAFF
TRBJ2-1	TRBV4-3	CASSQVGDPNNEQFF
TRBJ2-1	TRBV6-1	CASSEWGDRALSYNEQFF
TRBJ2-1	TRBV15	CATSGLAGGSQFF
TRBJ1-6	TRBV9	CASSVGSLGPGQGNSPLHF
TRBJ1-2	TRBV7-2	CASSLRYTDRSYTF
TRBJ2-1	TRBV11-3	CASSLGQGVIDEQFF
TRBJ1-2	TRBV20-1	CSALGGQNYGYTF
TRBJ1-1	TRBV20-1	CSARSPTEAFF
TRBJ2-3	TRBV9	CASSVQGIPSTDTQYF
TRBJ2-3	TRBV6-5	CASSYFHTDTQYF
TRBJ1-2	TRBV20-1	CSATSTGLYGYTF
TRBJ1-1	TRBV6-5	CASSTLAGSRAFF
TRBJ2-4	TRBV7-9	CASSLEGAWGLSDKNIQYF
TRBJ1-1	TRBV9	CASSVTGTVNTEAFF
TRBJ1-4	TRBV7-9	CASSHDLQGLNEKLFF
TRBJ2-3	TRBV6-5	CASSYSWAGATDTQYF
TRBJ1-5	TRBV11-2	CASSLEGGQSNQPQHF
TRBJ1-2	TRBV4-1	CASSQDRGTGGAFGGYTF
TRBJ2-2	TRBV12-3/TRBV12-4	CASSSSSTGTGELFF
TRBJ1-5	TRBV4-3	CASSLLRGPHQPQHF
TRBJ1-6	TRBV12-3/TRBV12-4	CAGSLGSPLHF
TRBJ2-1	TRBV2	CASSSTPYYNEQFF
TRBJ2-3	TRBV6-6	CASGRDFTDTQYF
TRBJ2-7	TRBV7-9	CASSPQGGYEQYF
TRBJ2-1	TRBV10-3	CAISESGTGFNNEQFF
TRBJ2-1	TRBV13	CASSFLEGRSYNEQFF
TRBJ2-5	TRBV29-1	CSVEDGGFGETQYF
TRBJ2-1	TRBV6-5	CASSYSDTRRAYNEQFF
TRBJ1-2	TRBV7-2	CASSLARVGLHGYTF
TRBJ1-2	TRBV6-1	CASSGGDAGDYGYTF
TRBJ2-1	TRBV6-2/TRBV6-3	CASNFGAGGHNEQFF
TRBJ1-3	TRBV20-1	CSATSGQGKGNTIYF